Listed here is a single T cell receptor beta chain. These data come from a study of response to subunit inactivated influenza vaccine. V dropped 1 base and J dropped 4; count of bases not matched to a gene: 7. Germline CDR1 reads LGHDT; CDR2 reads YNNKEL (reference sequence). The CDR3 sequence is 17 residues long. In TCRdb, the RT-PCR reads were re-called with MiXCR into one record per CDR3 protein. Among fewer than 400,000 distinct CDR3 sequences, around a fifth were seen once, and the ten largest hold roughly 10%. This sequence originates from a man between 50 and 70 years old who received an inactivated influenza vaccine. The starting material was PBMCs from blood, obtained less than 22 months after vaccination. The rearrangement uses TRBV3-1 and TRBJ1-6; TRBD1 aligns across 7 bases. CDR3 nucleotides: TGTGCCAGCAGCCAAGGTAGGGTGGGACAGTATAATTCACCCCTCCACTTT. The encoded protein is CASSQGRVGQYNSPLHF. The entire variable domain, with the rest obtained from reference TRBV3-1 and TRBJ1-6, is as follows: DTAVSQTPKYLVTQMGNDKSIKCEQNLGHDTMYWYKQDSKKFLKIMFSYNNKELIINETVPNRFSPKSPDKAHLNLHINSLELGDSAVYFCASSQGRVGQYNSPLHFGNGTRLTVT.